Listed here is a single T cell receptor (delta chain). The sample holds a few counts of this clone. The antigen it recognizes is unknown. A far bigger clonotype differs at one base, so this is likely a read error. The same CDR3 also results from other DNA sequences found in this sample. Library prep was done by multiplex PCR. Sequencer: Illumina MiSeq. Each sorted gammadelta T cell sample was sequenced for both the TCR gamma (TRG) and TCR delta (TRD) chains. The paper's processing steps were these. Clonotype tree plots, accumulated frequency of the top 20 clonotypes, diversity index (DI) and D75 metrics were included in the repertoire analyses. TCRdb called clones afresh from the public reads with CATT; identical DNA rows were later merged. TCRdb, not the authors, supplied the V and J calls. For this sample the table gives 85,000 to 90,000 delta-chain clones, of which approximately 1.5% were detected only once. The top ten clones comprise approximately 10% of the sample.

The sample is drawn from a study of γδ T cells in repeated Plasmodium falciparum infection listed by TCRdb under 2021. Study-level background: Malian children exposed to intense seasonal malaria transmission were enrolled in the natural-infection arm and compared with Australian children matched for age and gender. Four or five malaria-naive U.S. adults underwent four controlled human malaria infections by bites from P. falciparum NF54-infected Anopheles stephensi mosquitoes over about 590 days. Samples from controlled-infection subjects were taken at baseline, right before selected infections, and 21 days after each infection. Malian gammadelta TCR repertoires were analysed cross-sectionally in periods with no transmission and longitudinally across episodes of acute febrile malaria. In the study, the shaping of the human gammadelta T cell repertoire by repeated Plasmodium falciparum infection was examined using natural infection in Mali and controlled human malaria infection.

For bulk TCR repertoire analysis, Vgamma9/Vdelta2+ and Vdelta2-negative gammadelta T cell populations were isolated by flow sorting from peripheral blood mononuclear cells. The germline V gene gives CDR1 as TSWWSYY and CDR2 as QGS. There are 24 amino acids in the CDR3, from cysteine to phenylalanine inclusive. Only the CDR3 region is kept as DNA, spanning 72 bases read in frame from base 1. Points the paper makes about the study in general: Because the controlled-infection cohort was small, analysis of inter-individual variability in gammadelta T cell responses was limited. Waves of new clonotype selection in Vdelta2-negative, largely Vdelta1+, gammadelta TCR repertoires appeared to be driven by repeated controlled infections. Generalizability was limited because the Malian cohort was drawn from a small rural village of predominantly one ethnic group. Vdelta2-negative gammadelta TCR repertoires from Malian children appeared more clonally expanded, less diverse and less shared than those of Australian children. Vgamma9/Vdelta2+ TCR repertoires kept a highly stable polyclonal repertoire across time and infection, and many TCRgamma sequences overlapped between individuals.

This TCR derives from a pool of human donors (malaria-infected and uninfected, not separated). The V gene is TRDV1; the J gene was not called; TRDD3, the D gene given by the table, was not confirmed from the DNA. Sequenced: gamma-delta T cells from blood. The CDR3 region has the sequence CALGVTSYFGSNTGRLGYTDKLIF. The nucleotides are TGTGCTCTTGGGGTCACCTCCTACTTCGGATCAAATACTGGGCGACTAGGGTACACCGATAAGCTCATCTTT.